This T cell receptor beta chain was profiled in a study of blood T cell repertoires in COVID-19. Background on the study: Samples came from the United States, Italy and Spain, spanning acute and convalescent COVID-19.

In the authors' methods: Amplifying reference gene primers gave estimates of nucleated cell counts. The data were produced by immunoSEQ multiplex PCR, yet TCRdb's version contains in-frame clones alone and is incomplete. Clone size and V and J calls were adopted from that table, with D and trimming inferred from the DNA. The sample lists some 150,000 clones, 70% to 90% occurring once. In terms of age and location, participants ranged from roughly 18 to 90 years and lived in under 30 US areas. In assigning cohorts, the study relied on participant-reported clinical history. Germline V gene sequence: CDR1 MDHEN, CDR2 SYDVKM. The germline V and J ends were trimmed by 6 bases and 2 bases, with 20 bases remaining between them. CDR3 length: 17 amino acids.

The receptor was derived from a man between 50 and 59 years old who had recovered from COVID-19. Sequenced sample: PBMCs or T cells enriched from blood (not recorded which). The J gene is TRBJ1-3, the V gene TRBV28; D possibly corresponds to TRBD1 (6 bases). The CDR3 spells CASRNYRVAGAGNTIYF. As DNA, the CDR3 is TGTGCCAGCAGGAATTACAGGGTAGCTGGGGCTGGAAACACCATATATTTT. Complete variable domain (other parts from reference TRBV28 and TRBJ1-3): DVKVTQSSRYLVKRTGEKVFLECVQDMDHENMFWYRQDPGLGLRLIYFSYDVKMKEKGDIPEGYSVSREKKERFSLILESASTNQTSMYLCASRNYRVAGAGNTIYFGEGSWLTVV.